The 24 T cell receptor beta chains below come from one sample, sequenced in a study of patients and donors after allogeneic stem cell transplantation. Each CDR3 protein gets one entry after TCRdb re-called the RT-PCR reads with MiXCR. The data hold roughly 960,000 distinct CDR3 sequences, with more than 15% observed a single time. Sequencing used blood, either unsorted or a sorted T cell fraction (not recorded which). The receptors here all came from a human donor who was either an allogeneic HSCT recipient or a stem cell or donor lymphocyte infusion donor (not recorded which). It is not recorded whose cells these are; they may come from a transplant donor.

Written as DNA, the CDR3 is TGTGCCTGGGGACAGGGTGTCTTCACCGGGGAGCTGTTTTTT. Amino acid sequence: CAWGQGVFTGELFF. This chain uses TRBV30 with TRBJ2-2; 8 nucleotides line up with TRBD1. This CDR3 is built from 14 residues. Germline CDR1 GTSNPN, CDR2 SVGIG (reference sequence). V shed 5 bases, J shed 4 bases, and the junction held 6 bases outside the gene matches.

The rearrangement joins TRBV20-1 to TRBJ2-1; D is possibly TRBD1 (5 bases). The CDR3 loop spans 11 amino acids. From germline, CDR1 is DFQATT and CDR2 SNEGSKA (reference sequence). Trimming took off 4 bases at V and 4 bases at J, with 5 bases between the two ends. CDR3 residues: CSATGYNEQFF. CDR3 bases: TGCAGTGCTACAGGGTACAATGAGCAGTTCTTC.

This clonotype was seen repeatedly, ten times or more. The chain links TRBV12-3 or TRBV12-4 to TRBJ1-2, with TRBD1 identical over 8 bases. Trimming at V came to 3 bases and at J to 4 bases, leaving 4 bases not matched to a gene. This CDR3 is 14 amino acids long. The CDR3 here is CASSLGTGPYGYTF. The CDR3 nucleotides are TGTGCCAGCAGTTTGGGGACAGGACCCTATGGCTACACCTTC.

The chain joins TRBV7-2 to TRBJ2-2, with 7 bases identical to TRBD1. Trimming at V came to 5 bases and at J to 4 bases, leaving 13 bases not matched to a gene. CDR1 SGHTA and CDR2 FQGNSA come from the germline V gene. The CDR3 sequence is 17 residues long. The CDR3 here is CASSPFTGAWGTGELFF. CDR3 nucleotide sequence: TGTGCCAGCAGCCCATTCACAGGGGCGTGGGGCACCGGGGAGCTGTTTTTT.

This clonotype was picked up a small number of times. The genes are TRBV6-5 and TRBJ1-4; the D gene is possibly TRBD1 (5 bases). Looked up from germline, CDR1 is MNHEY and CDR2 is SVGAGI. The CDR3 runs to 14 residues. Trimming removed 4 bases from V and 5 bases from J, with 11 bases in between. The CDR3 region is CASSWDGGNEKLFF. As DNA, the CDR3 is TGTGCCAGCAGTTGGGACGGCGGAAATGAAAAACTGTTTTTT.

This clonotype was recorded a few times. This chain uses TRBV24-1 with TRBJ2-2; 8 nucleotides agree with TRBD1. The germline CDR1 and CDR2 sequences are KGHDR and SFDVKD. V shed 4 bases, J shed 1 base, and the junction held 4 bases outside the gene matches. The CDR3 length is 16 residues. The CDR3 nucleotides read TGTGCCACCAGTGACCCTGACAGGGGGAACACCGGGGAGCTGTTTTTT. This gives the protein CATSDPDRGNTGELFF.

This clonotype was observed a handful of times. This chain links TRBV5-1 with TRBJ1-2, with D unresolved. The V and J ends lost 0 bases and 7 bases respectively, with 10 bases between them. The CDR3 spans 13 residues. Germline CDR1 SGHRS, CDR2 YFSETQ. The CDR3 region has the DNA TGCGCCAGCAGCTTGGGCAAACCCAGTGGCTACACCTTC. Its protein is CASSLGKPSGYTF.

V and J are TRBV6-2 or TRBV6-3 and TRBJ2-2, with TRBD2 as a possible D gene (6 bases). The CDR3 spans 15 residues. Germline CDR1 MNHEY, CDR2 SVGEGT. Trimming cost V 6 bases and J 2 bases, with 13 bases left between them. The CDR3 spells CASRAGGVNTGELFF. The CDR3 bases are TGTGCCAGCAGGGCTGGAGGGGTCAACACCGGGGAGCTGTTTTTT.

The rearrangement uses TRBV7-8 and TRBJ1-1; the D gene is possibly TRBD1 (6 bases). CDR3 length: 17 amino acids. The V end lost 2 bases, the J end lost 1 base, and 17 bases lay between the germline ends. Germline loops: CDR1 SGHVS, CDR2 FQNEAQ. CDR3 coding DNA: TGTGCCAGCAGCTTATGGGGTCGGGGGGCTGCGAACACTGAAGCTTTCTTT. Encoded protein: CASSLWGRGAANTEAFF.

The chain carries TRBV6-2 or TRBV6-3 and TRBJ2-7, with a possible D match to TRBD2 (5 bases). Trimming removed 11 bases from V and 2 bases from J, with 16 bases in between. This CDR3 is 13 amino acids long. Germline V gene sequence: CDR1 MNHEY, CDR2 SVGEGT. Here the CDR3 reads CAATAAYTYEQYF. In DNA, the CDR3 is TGTGCCGCCACAGCGGCCTACACCTACGAGCAGTACTTC.

The chain uses TRBV20-1 and TRBJ2-1; TRBD2 matches at 11 bases. The J segment lost 8 bases and the V segment lost 5 bases, leaving 8 bases of the junction unmatched. This CDR3 comprises 14 residues. Germline CDR1 reads DFQATT; CDR2 reads SNEGSKA (reference sequence). The CDR3 loop reads CSAHTSGSWYEQFF. The CDR3, as DNA: TGCAGTGCTCACACTAGCGGGAGTTGGTATGAGCAGTTCTTC.

This clonotype has just a few counts. The gene calls are TRBV12-3 or TRBV12-4 and TRBJ2-5, with D possibly TRBD1 on 6 matching bases. The CDR3 is 15 residues long. Trimming cost V 4 bases and J 6 bases, with 18 bases left between them. This chain's CDR3 is CASSSQGYPPQTQYF. CDR3 DNA: TGTGCCAGCAGTTCTCAGGGGTATCCCCCTCAGACCCAGTACTTC.

V and J are TRBV9 and TRBJ2-7, with a tentative D call TRBD1 (6 bases). The CDR3 covers 13 residues. Looked up from germline, CDR1 is SGDLS and CDR2 is YYNGEE. Trimming stripped 3 bases from V and 5 bases from J, with 12 bases between. The CDR3 coding sequence is TGTGCCAGCAGCGCCACACAGGGACACGAGCAGTACTTC. Protein product: CASSATQGHEQYF.

The chain carries TRBV29-1 and TRBJ2-7, with no clear D. The CDR3 is 12 residues long. CDR1 and CDR2 from the germline V gene are SQVTM and ANQGSEA. V lost 1 base and J lost 4, with 8 bases in between. The CDR3 DNA is TGCAGCGTTGAAGTAGTAGAGTACGAGCAGTACTTC. Its protein product is CSVEVVEYEQYF.

In this sample, this clonotype turned up a few times. The junction differs from germline at one of its ends, possibly a read error. The CDR3 sequence: CASTPGGSTDTQYF. The CDR3 bases are TGTGCCAGCACCCCGGGGGGCTCAACGGATACGCAGTATTTT. The V and J genes are TRBV5-1 and TRBJ2-3, with a weak D call TRBD2 (7 bases). Germline CDR1 and CDR2: SGHRS and YFSETQ. This CDR3 has 14 residues.

This chain uses TRBV25-1 with TRBJ2-2; 9 nucleotides line up with TRBD1. CDR1 MGHDK and CDR2 SYGVNS come from the germline V gene. CDR3 size: 21 residues. V shed 3 bases and J 3 bases; nucleotides not matched to a gene: 20. CDR3 sequence reads: CASSDRPSTDPGQGYTGELFF. CDR3 nucleotides: TGTGCCAGCAGTGATCGGCCATCTACAGACCCGGGACAGGGTTACACCGGGGAGCTGTTTTTT.

This clonotype was found a few times. The chain is built from TRBV12-3 or TRBV12-4 and TRBJ2-3, with a tentative D call TRBD2 (5 bases). V was shortened by 2 bases and J by 0 bases, with 15 bases between the two germline ends. CDR3 length equals 17 residues. The chain's CDR3 is CASSLRVAGASTDTQYF. The CDR3 DNA reads as TGTGCCAGCAGTTTACGGGTGGCGGGCGCTAGCACAGATACGCAGTATTTT.

The CDR3 DNA is TGCGCCAGCAGCATGTCGACTAGCGGAGGGACAACCGGGGAGCTGTTTTTT. Translation: CASSMSTSGGTTGELFF. This chain uses TRBV5-1 with TRBJ2-2; 9 nucleotides align to TRBD2. V lost 4 bases and J lost 5; bases outside the gene matches: 12. Germline loops: CDR1 SGHRS, CDR2 YFSETQ. The CDR3 length is 17 residues.

The chain employs TRBV29-1 and TRBJ2-1, with TRBD2 matching over 8 bases. The CDR3 totals 15 residues. From germline, CDR1 is SQVTM and CDR2 ANQGSEA. V lost 5 bases to trimming and J lost 1 base; unmatched junction nucleotides: 7. The CDR3 DNA reads TGCAGCGTTACCACGGGAGGGCCTTCCTACAATGAGCAGTTCTTC. It yields the protein CSVTTGGPSYNEQFF.

The chain recombines TRBV5-4 with TRBJ2-3; D unclear. Germline V CDR1 and CDR2: SGHNT, YYREEE (reference sequence). The V end lost 2 bases, the J end lost 3 bases, and 13 bases lay between the germline ends. This CDR3 has 15 residues. The CDR3 here is CASSLGRLRTDTQYF. The CDR3 DNA follows: TGTGCCAGCAGCTTAGGACGGTTGAGGACAGATACGCAGTATTTT.

The rearrangement uses TRBV2 and TRBJ2-2; 8 bases are a match to TRBD1. Germline values: CDR1 SNHLY, CDR2 FYNNEI. CDR3 length equals 16 residues. V was clipped by 5 bases and J by 0 bases; unmatched bases: 5. Written as DNA, the CDR3 is TGTGCCAGCAGTCATCGGACAGGGCCGAACACCGGGGAGCTGTTTTTT. It encodes CASSHRTGPNTGELFF. The whole variable domain, filled in from reference TRBV2 and TRBJ2-2, reads EPEVTQTPSHQVTQMGQEVILRCVPISNHLYFYWYRQILGQKVEFLVSFYNNEISEKSEIFDDQFSVERPDGSNFTLKIRSTKLEDSAMYFCASSHRTGPNTGELFFGEGSRLTVL.

This clonotype was recorded a few times. The chain uses TRBV12-3 or TRBV12-4 and TRBJ2-1; D might be TRBD2 (6 bases). Deletions cut 6 bases from V and 7 bases from J, with 19 bases between. This CDR3 spans 15 amino acids. The CDR3 coding sequence is TGTGCCAGCAGCTCCCGGGACTTGGGTAGGAATGAGCAGTTCTTC. Its protein is CASSSRDLGRNEQFF.

Only one count was recorded for this clonotype. The V call is TRBV20-1, the J call TRBJ2-5; TRBD2 matches at 9 bases. V was pared by 4 bases and J by 4 bases, with 10 bases of the junction left unmatched. The germline V gene encodes CDR1 DFQATT and CDR2 SNEGSKA (reference sequence). The CDR3 sequence is 15 residues long. The CDR3 coding sequence is TGCAGTGCTATTCCGGGGGCTAGCGGGATAGAGACCCAGTACTTC. Translated, it gives CSAIPGASGIETQYF.

J is TRBJ2-3 and V is TRBV6-1; 9 bases are a match to TRBD2. J was trimmed by 1 base and V by 4 bases; bases with no gene match: 9. Germline CDR1 MNHNS, CDR2 SASEGT. The CDR3 runs 17 residues. The CDR3 loop is CASSALRTSDRTDTQYF. In DNA form, the CDR3 reads TGTGCCAGCAGTGCCCTCCGGACTAGCGACCGCACAGATACGCAGTATTTT.